This passage covers 12 T cell receptor beta chains from one sample sequenced in a study of shared clonotypes between healthy human individuals. Assay: immunoSEQ multiplex PCR; the TCRdb copy retains only in-frame clones and omits some. Of 2 million to 2.5 million clones in the sample, under 95% were seen once. The sequenced material came from naive CD4+ T cells from PBMCs. Subset here: CD45RA+ positively selected. Every receptor here comes from a man in his late teens or twenties in good health. Some clones in this sample may be carry-over from other donors' samples.

CDR3 loop: CASSLQGTTEAFF. Here the CDR3 DNA reads TGTGCCAGCAGCTTGCAGGGTACCACTGAAGCTTTCTTT. The chain links TRBV5-6 to TRBJ1-1; D is perhaps TRBD1 (5 bases). Trimming cost V 1 base and J 4 bases, with 8 bases left between them. Germline V gives CDR1 SGHDT, CDR2 YYEEEE. This CDR3 has 13 amino acids.

This clone came up once. This sequence joins TRBV20-1 and TRBJ2-1; no clear D. With 5 bases removed from V and 6 bases from J, the gap between germline ends came to 8 bases. The germline V gene has CDR1 DFQATT and CDR2 SNEGSKA (reference sequence). The CDR3 consists of 11 residues. The CDR3 DNA is TGCAGTGCTCCATTTATCAATGAGCAGTTCTTC. This translates into CSAPFINEQFF.

This chain joins TRBV2 and TRBJ1-2; D is unresolved. V lost 2 bases to trimming and J lost 8 bases, with 9 bases between them. Germline CDR1 is SNHLY and CDR2 is FYNNEI. This CDR3 has 12 residues. The CDR3 region is CASSEWSGGYTF. In DNA, the CDR3 is TGTGCCAGCAGTGAATGGTCGGGGGGCTACACCTTC.

The CDR3 bases are TGTGCCTGGAGTGGACTAGCTGAGCAGTTCTTC. This encodes CAWSGLAEQFF. The rearrangement links TRBV30 to TRBJ2-1, with TRBD2 matching over 7 bases. This CDR3 region has 11 residues. Germline CDR1 is GTSNPN and CDR2 is SVGIG (reference sequence). The V gene end was trimmed by 1 base and the J gene end by 9 bases; junction bases not matched to a gene: 0.

The rearrangement uses TRBV30 and TRBJ1-2, with D maybe TRBD1 (5 bases). The CDR3 contains 14 residues. Trimming removed 0 bases from V and 8 bases from J, with 16 bases in between. Germline V gene data show CDR1 as GTSNPN and CDR2 as SVGIG (reference sequence). In nucleotides, the CDR3 is TGTGCCTGGAGTGTAAGACAGCCATCGGGCGGCTACACCTTC. It yields the protein CAWSVRQPSGGYTF.

The rearrangement links TRBV5-1 to TRBJ2-1; TRBD2 agrees at 8 bases. This CDR3 contains 16 residues. V lost 0 bases to trimming and J lost 9 bases; unmatched junction nucleotides: 11. Germline-derived CDR1 and CDR2 are SGHRS and YFSETQ. In nucleotides, the CDR3 is TGCGCCAGCAGCTTGGCACCGACTAGCGATACCTCTGAGCAGTTCTTC. Translated: CASSLAPTSDTSEQFF.

CDR3 residues: CASSRGLAGTPGTGELFF. The CDR3 DNA is TGTGCCAGCAGCCGGGGGCTAGCGGGGACGCCGGGCACCGGGGAGCTGTTTTTT. The chain joins TRBV7-9 to TRBJ2-2; TRBD2 matches at 9 bases. This CDR3 contains 18 residues. From germline, CDR1 is SEHNR and CDR2 FQNEAQ (reference sequence). V dropped 5 bases and J dropped 4; count of bases not matched to a gene: 14.

The chain recombines TRBV2 with TRBJ1-5; 8 bases align to TRBD1. The trim removed 10 bases at V and 1 base at J, leaving 6 bases unmatched. This CDR3 has 14 residues. The germline gives CDR1 SNHLY, CDR2 FYNNEI. CDR3: CATSRTGSNQPQHF. CDR3 nucleotide sequence: TGTGCCACCTCTCGGACAGGGAGCAATCAGCCCCAGCATTTT. Full variable domain (remainder filled in from reference TRBV2 and TRBJ1-5): EPEVTQTPSHQVTQMGQEVILRCVPISNHLYFYWYRQILGQKVEFLVSFYNNEISEKSEIFDDQFSVERPDGSNFTLKIRSTKLEDSAMYFCATSRTGSNQPQHFGDGTRLSIL.

V is TRBV6-5 and J is TRBJ2-5; D may be TRBD2 (6 bases). The end of the DNA fits TRBJ2-7 better, so the J call may be wrong. The CDR3 contains 14 residues. Germline lookup yields CDR1 MNHEY and CDR2 SVGAGI. CDR3 protein: CASSSSSVRYEQYF. CDR3 sequence (DNA): TGTGCCAGCAGTTCCTCTAGCGTACGCTACGAGCAGTACTTC.

The chain employs TRBV2 and TRBJ2-5; 7 bases line up with TRBD2. Germline V gene lookup returns CDR1 SNHLY and CDR2 FYNNEI. The length of the CDR3 is 15 residues. Losses at the gene ends were 7 bases for V and 2 bases for J; bases not matched to a gene: 10. In DNA, the CDR3 is TGTGCCAGCACCCTTGGGGGGGGGATACAAGAGACCCAGTACTTC. It is translated as CASTLGGGIQETQYF.

On this clone: The junction differs from germline at one of its ends, possibly a read error. J is TRBJ2-5 and V is TRBV7-2; 9 bases are shared with TRBD2. The CDR3 length is 15 residues. Per germline, CDR1 SGHTA and CDR2 FQGNSA. The CDR3 DNA sequence: TGTGCCAGCAGCTTAGGACTAGCGGCTCAAGGGACCCAGTACTTC. Translated: CASSLGLAAQGTQYF.

In this sample, this clone turned up once. This chain connects TRBV7-9 to TRBJ2-3; no clear D. Germline values: CDR1 SEHNR, CDR2 FQNEAQ (reference sequence). V shed 0 bases and J shed 10 bases, with 14 bases lying between them. The CDR3 has 14 amino acids. The CDR3 coding sequence is TGTGCCAGCAGCTTAGCTGGGGTAGAGGTCGCGCAGTATTTT. As protein: CASSLAGVEVAQYF.